The next 21 T cell receptor beta chains were all read from a single sample in a study of cytomegalovirus exposure and HLA in healthy donors. PCR was performed using 60 Vbeta and 13 Jbeta primers. Repertoires were generated with immunoSEQ multiplex PCR, while TCRdb's copy carries only in-frame clones and drops some. The sample yields about 55,000 clones, 65% to 85% seen once. Specimen: PBMCs. Receptors were obtained from a female donor in good health and CMV-seronegative.

The chain links TRBV30 to TRBJ2-1; 9 nucleotides line up with TRBD2. The CDR3 is 15 amino acids. The germline gives CDR1 GTSNPN, CDR2 SVGIG (reference sequence). V lost 4 bases and J lost 5; bases outside the gene matches: 9. CDR3 DNA sequence: TGTGCCTGGAACAAACAGAGCGGGGGGAACAATGAGCAGTTCTTC. It encodes CAWNKQSGGNNEQFF.

This chain uses TRBV7-9 with TRBJ1-2, with 8 bases that match TRBD1. V lost 1 base to trimming and J lost 8 bases; unmatched junction nucleotides: 12. This CDR3 contains 16 residues. The germline V gene has CDR1 SEHNR and CDR2 FQNEAQ (reference sequence). In DNA, the CDR3 is TGTGCCAGCAGCTTAGTGTCGGGACAGGTGCGGGACGGCTACACCTTC. This encodes CASSLVSGQVRDGYTF. The variable domain in full, completed from reference TRBV7-9 and TRBJ1-2, reads DTGVSQNPRHKITKRGQNVTFRCDPISEHNRLYWYRQTLGQGPEFLTYFQNEAQLEKSRLLSDRFSAERPKGSFSTLEIQRTEQGDSAMYLCASSLVSGQVRDGYTFGSGTRLTVV.

The chain joins TRBV2 to TRBJ1-1, with a possible D match to TRBD1 (6 bases). Germline CDR1 and CDR2: SNHLY and FYNNEI. With 1 base removed from V and 1 base from J, the gap between germline ends came to 19 bases. This CDR3 spans 18 amino acids. CDR3 DNA: TGTGCCAGCAGTGAAGAAGAGGGGGTTCTGCCGCCGAACACTGAAGCTTTCTTT. As protein: CASSEEEGVLPPNTEAFF.

About this clone itself: At one end the junction does not follow the germline gene, possibly because of a read error. DNA for the CDR3: TGTGCCAGCAGCGTAGGGTCCTACTATGAGCAGTTCTTC. Protein product: CASSVGSYYEQFF. This sequence joins TRBV9 and TRBJ2-1; D not resolved. This CDR3 spans 13 amino acids. In germline, CDR1 is SGDLS, CDR2 YYNGEE.

This clone was seen a handful of times. CDR3 DNA sequence: TGTGCCAGTAGTATAGCGGCGGGAGACTCCTACGAGCAGTACTTC. It is translated as CASSIAAGDSYEQYF. The chain couples TRBV19 to TRBJ2-5; 7 nucleotides agree with TRBD2. The tail of the sequence fits TRBJ2-7 better, so the J call may be wrong. Germline CDR1 LNHDA, CDR2 SQIVND (reference sequence). This CDR3 contains 15 residues.

The table lists this clone with a few counts. The genes are TRBV7-3 and TRBJ2-6; TRBD2 might be the D (5 bases). The V gene lost 5 bases and the J gene lost 4 bases, with 15 bases spanning the gap. Germline assignment: CDR1 SGHTA and CDR2 FQGTGA. This CDR3 contains 16 residues. The CDR3 sequence is CASSPGGSRGANVLTF. CDR3 in DNA: TGTGCCAGCAGCCCAGGCGGGTCGCGGGGGGCCAACGTCCTGACTTTC.

This chain uses TRBV28 with TRBJ2-7, with 7 bases matching TRBD1. With 5 bases clipped from V and 2 bases from J, the junction kept 3 bases outside the gene matches. Germline CDR1 is MDHEN and CDR2 is SYDVKM. The CDR3 runs to 13 residues. CDR3 coding DNA: TGTGCCAGCAGTAACAGGGGCCCCTACGAGCAGTACTTC. This gives the protein CASSNRGPYEQYF.

This chain uses TRBV7-3 with TRBJ2-3; TRBD1 might be the D (5 bases). V was pared by 1 base and J by 5 bases, with 16 bases between. Germline loops: CDR1 SGHTA, CDR2 FQGTGA. The CDR3 loop spans 16 amino acids. CDR3: CASSLNARASGDTQYF. The CDR3, as DNA: TGTGCCAGCAGCTTAAACGCCAGGGCTTCGGGAGATACGCAGTATTTT.

This clone appeared a single time. V and J are TRBV28 and TRBJ2-3, with D perhaps matching TRBD2 (6 bases). This CDR3 spans 13 amino acids. Trimming shortened V by 9 bases and J by 3 bases, and 13 bases separated the two germline ends. Germline V gene data show CDR1 as MDHEN and CDR2 as SYDVKM. CDR3 sequence reads: CASLAGSTDTQYF. The CDR3 nucleotides are TGTGCCAGTCTGGCGGGGTCTACAGATACGCAGTATTTT.

The CDR3 loop is CASSGQAGRDQPQHF. CDR3 coding DNA: TGTGCCAGCAGTGGCCAGGCAGGGAGGGATCAGCCCCAGCATTTT. The chain has TRBV2 and TRBJ1-5, with D maybe TRBD1 (5 bases). This CDR3 spans 15 amino acids. Trimming removed 4 bases from V and 5 bases from J, with 15 bases in between. Germline loops: CDR1 SNHLY, CDR2 FYNNEI.

The chain combines TRBV28 with TRBJ1-3; 7 nucleotides align to TRBD1. Trimming cost V 5 bases and J 5 bases; bases outside gene matches: 9. CDR1 and CDR2 from the germline V gene are MDHEN and SYDVKM. The CDR3 has 15 amino acids. The CDR3: CASSLSGGPRNTIYF. CDR3 nucleotide sequence: TGTGCCAGCAGTCTCTCAGGGGGGCCCAGAAACACCATATATTTT.

This clone was seen once. The chain carries TRBV4-3 and TRBJ2-1, with TRBD1 matching over 7 bases. With 0 bases clipped from V and 9 bases from J, the junction kept 11 bases outside the gene matches. CDR3 size: 16 residues. The germline gives CDR1 LGHNA, CDR2 YSLEER. CDR3 coding DNA: TGCGCCAGCAGCCAAGATCCGGGACAGATAGTGGGTGAGCAGTTCTTC. It translates to CASSQDPGQIVGEQFF.

The count of this clone is one. The chain combines TRBV28 with TRBJ1-2; D is unresolved. V dropped 4 bases and J dropped 2 bases, with 17 bases sitting between them. CDR1 and CDR2 from the germline V gene are MDHEN and SYDVKM. The CDR3 runs to 16 residues. CDR3 DNA sequence: TGTGCCAGCAGTTCCACCGAGGGAGCCCTAAACTATGGCTACACCTTC. Translated: CASSSTEGALNYGYTF.

The chain couples TRBV7-2 to TRBJ2-3; no definite D call. V lost 4 bases and J lost 0, with 2 bases in between. CDR1 is SGHTA, CDR2 FQGNSA, per germline. The CDR3 is made up of 12 amino acids. The CDR3 is CASSSSTDTQYF. CDR3 coding DNA: TGTGCCAGCAGCTCTAGCACAGATACGCAGTATTTT.

This clone was recorded only once. V and J are TRBV6-1 and TRBJ1-5; D uncertain. Trimming stripped 2 bases from V and 0 bases from J, with 29 bases between. The CDR3 loop spans 22 amino acids. Germline CDR1 reads MNHNS; CDR2 reads SASEGT. DNA for the CDR3: TGTGCCAGCAGTGAAATCCCATTCCTGGACTTCTCACAGAAACCTAGCAATCAGCCCCAGCATTTT. Protein sequence: CASSEIPFLDFSQKPSNQPQHF.

This clone was picked up a small number of times. The chain links TRBV7-2 to TRBJ1-5; no reliable D call. V gave up 1 base and J gave up 0 bases, with 7 bases separating them. The CDR3 covers 15 residues. CDR1 and CDR2 from the germline V gene are SGHTA and FQGNSA. CDR3 region: CASSLVVNSNQPQHF. The CDR3, as DNA: TGTGCCAGCAGCTTAGTCGTTAATAGCAATCAGCCCCAGCATTTT.

The V and J genes are TRBV9 and TRBJ2-5, with TRBD1 matching over 7 bases. The CDR3 totals 13 residues. The V and J ends lost 3 bases and 2 bases, in that order; junction bases with no gene match: 1. Germline V gene sequence: CDR1 SGDLS, CDR2 YYNGEE. CDR3 coding DNA: TGTGCCAGCAGCGCGGGACAGCAAGAGACCCAGTACTTC. Its translation: CASSAGQQETQYF.

This rearrangement joins TRBV5-1 to TRBJ2-1; tentative D call: TRBD2 (5 bases). Trimming removed 4 bases at V and 5 bases at J, with 10 bases between. The CDR3 runs to 13 residues. Germline V gene lookup returns CDR1 SGHRS and CDR2 YFSETQ. This CDR3 reads CASSPSGNNEQFF. The CDR3 nucleotides are TGCGCCAGCAGCCCGTCGGGGAACAATGAGCAGTTCTTC.

The gene calls are TRBV7-6 and TRBJ2-6; D might be TRBD1 (7 bases). The CDR3 is made up of 19 amino acids. The ends were cut back, 4 bases at V and 0 bases at J, with 19 bases in the middle. The germline CDR1 and CDR2 sequences are SGHVS and FNYEAQ. CDR3 amino acids: CASSSHGGGLGSGANVLTF. In DNA, the CDR3 is TGTGCCAGCAGCTCACATGGAGGGGGCCTCGGCTCTGGGGCCAACGTCCTGACTTTC.

The CDR3 loop is CASSLEGAYEQYF. CDR3 DNA sequence: TGCGCCAGCAGCTTGGAGGGAGCCTACGAGCAGTACTTC. The rearrangement joins TRBV5-1 to TRBJ2-7; maybe TRBD2 (5 bases). CDR1 and CDR2 from the germline V gene are SGHRS and YFSETQ. V lost 0 bases, J lost 2 bases, and 6 bases lay in between. The CDR3 runs 13 residues.

The chain has TRBV27 and TRBJ2-1; 7 nucleotides align to TRBD2. Germline assignment: CDR1 MNHEY and CDR2 SMNVEV (reference sequence). This CDR3 spans 15 amino acids. V lost 6 bases to trimming and J lost 4 bases; unmatched junction nucleotides: 9. The CDR3 protein is CASRRIGGGYNEQFF. The CDR3 DNA sequence: TGTGCCAGCAGGAGAATCGGCGGGGGTTACAATGAGCAGTTCTTC.